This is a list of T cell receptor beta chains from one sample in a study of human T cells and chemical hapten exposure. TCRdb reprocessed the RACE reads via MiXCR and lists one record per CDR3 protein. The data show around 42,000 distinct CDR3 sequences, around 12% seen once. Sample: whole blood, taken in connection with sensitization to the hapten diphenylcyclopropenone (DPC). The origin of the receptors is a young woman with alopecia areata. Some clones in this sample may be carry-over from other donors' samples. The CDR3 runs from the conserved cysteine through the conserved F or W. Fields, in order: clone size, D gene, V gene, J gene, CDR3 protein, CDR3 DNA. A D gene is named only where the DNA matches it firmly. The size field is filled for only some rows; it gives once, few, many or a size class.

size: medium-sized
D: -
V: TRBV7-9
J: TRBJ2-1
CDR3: CASSSRENEQFF
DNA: TGTGCCAGCAGCTCTAGAGAGAATGAGCAGTTCTTC

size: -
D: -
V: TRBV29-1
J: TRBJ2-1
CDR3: CSVQRSPEVEQFF
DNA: TGCAGCGTTCAGCGGTCGCCGGAGGTAGAGCAGTTCTTC

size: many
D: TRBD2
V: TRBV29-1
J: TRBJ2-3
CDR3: CSAEGTRSLLGSQYF
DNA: TGCAGCGCGGAGGGGACTAGATCACTCCTTGGCTCGCAGTATTTT

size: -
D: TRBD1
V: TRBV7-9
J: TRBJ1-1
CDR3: CASSSGQGSTEAFF
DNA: TGTGCCAGCAGCTCCGGACAGGGGAGCACTGAAGCTTTCTTT

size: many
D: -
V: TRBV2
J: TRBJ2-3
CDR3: CASSGPSADTQYF
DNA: TGTGCCAGCAGCGGCCCGAGCGCAGATACGCAGTATTTT

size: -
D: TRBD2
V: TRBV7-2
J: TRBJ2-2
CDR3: CASSLVRGRQNTGELFF
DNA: TGTGCCAGCAGCTTAGTCCGCGGGAGGCAAAACACCGGGGAGCTGTTTTTT

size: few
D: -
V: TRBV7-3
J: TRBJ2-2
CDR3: CASSRQEGGELFF
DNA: TGTGCCAGCAGCCGACAGGAAGGCGGGGAGCTGTTTTTT

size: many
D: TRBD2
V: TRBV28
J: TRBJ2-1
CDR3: CASSPRLAGAHEQFF
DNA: TGTGCCAGCAGTCCCCGACTAGCGGGAGCCCATGAGCAGTTCTTC

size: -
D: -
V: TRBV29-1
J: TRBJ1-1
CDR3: CSVVHDTEAFF
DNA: TGCAGCGTTGTACACGACACTGAAGCTTTCTTT

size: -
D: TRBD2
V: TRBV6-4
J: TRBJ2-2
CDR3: CASSRTGRSTGELFF
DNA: TGTGCCAGTTCCCGTACCGGGAGGTCCACCGGGGAGCTGTTTTTT

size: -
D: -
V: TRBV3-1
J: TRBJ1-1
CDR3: CASSPKPDGERAFF
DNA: TGTGCCAGCAGCCCTAAACCCGACGGTGAGAGAGCTTTCTTT

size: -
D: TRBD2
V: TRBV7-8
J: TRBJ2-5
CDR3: CASSFGPPRGGGTQYF
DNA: TGTGCCAGCAGCTTTGGGCCTCCCCGCGGCGGGGGGACCCAGTACTTC